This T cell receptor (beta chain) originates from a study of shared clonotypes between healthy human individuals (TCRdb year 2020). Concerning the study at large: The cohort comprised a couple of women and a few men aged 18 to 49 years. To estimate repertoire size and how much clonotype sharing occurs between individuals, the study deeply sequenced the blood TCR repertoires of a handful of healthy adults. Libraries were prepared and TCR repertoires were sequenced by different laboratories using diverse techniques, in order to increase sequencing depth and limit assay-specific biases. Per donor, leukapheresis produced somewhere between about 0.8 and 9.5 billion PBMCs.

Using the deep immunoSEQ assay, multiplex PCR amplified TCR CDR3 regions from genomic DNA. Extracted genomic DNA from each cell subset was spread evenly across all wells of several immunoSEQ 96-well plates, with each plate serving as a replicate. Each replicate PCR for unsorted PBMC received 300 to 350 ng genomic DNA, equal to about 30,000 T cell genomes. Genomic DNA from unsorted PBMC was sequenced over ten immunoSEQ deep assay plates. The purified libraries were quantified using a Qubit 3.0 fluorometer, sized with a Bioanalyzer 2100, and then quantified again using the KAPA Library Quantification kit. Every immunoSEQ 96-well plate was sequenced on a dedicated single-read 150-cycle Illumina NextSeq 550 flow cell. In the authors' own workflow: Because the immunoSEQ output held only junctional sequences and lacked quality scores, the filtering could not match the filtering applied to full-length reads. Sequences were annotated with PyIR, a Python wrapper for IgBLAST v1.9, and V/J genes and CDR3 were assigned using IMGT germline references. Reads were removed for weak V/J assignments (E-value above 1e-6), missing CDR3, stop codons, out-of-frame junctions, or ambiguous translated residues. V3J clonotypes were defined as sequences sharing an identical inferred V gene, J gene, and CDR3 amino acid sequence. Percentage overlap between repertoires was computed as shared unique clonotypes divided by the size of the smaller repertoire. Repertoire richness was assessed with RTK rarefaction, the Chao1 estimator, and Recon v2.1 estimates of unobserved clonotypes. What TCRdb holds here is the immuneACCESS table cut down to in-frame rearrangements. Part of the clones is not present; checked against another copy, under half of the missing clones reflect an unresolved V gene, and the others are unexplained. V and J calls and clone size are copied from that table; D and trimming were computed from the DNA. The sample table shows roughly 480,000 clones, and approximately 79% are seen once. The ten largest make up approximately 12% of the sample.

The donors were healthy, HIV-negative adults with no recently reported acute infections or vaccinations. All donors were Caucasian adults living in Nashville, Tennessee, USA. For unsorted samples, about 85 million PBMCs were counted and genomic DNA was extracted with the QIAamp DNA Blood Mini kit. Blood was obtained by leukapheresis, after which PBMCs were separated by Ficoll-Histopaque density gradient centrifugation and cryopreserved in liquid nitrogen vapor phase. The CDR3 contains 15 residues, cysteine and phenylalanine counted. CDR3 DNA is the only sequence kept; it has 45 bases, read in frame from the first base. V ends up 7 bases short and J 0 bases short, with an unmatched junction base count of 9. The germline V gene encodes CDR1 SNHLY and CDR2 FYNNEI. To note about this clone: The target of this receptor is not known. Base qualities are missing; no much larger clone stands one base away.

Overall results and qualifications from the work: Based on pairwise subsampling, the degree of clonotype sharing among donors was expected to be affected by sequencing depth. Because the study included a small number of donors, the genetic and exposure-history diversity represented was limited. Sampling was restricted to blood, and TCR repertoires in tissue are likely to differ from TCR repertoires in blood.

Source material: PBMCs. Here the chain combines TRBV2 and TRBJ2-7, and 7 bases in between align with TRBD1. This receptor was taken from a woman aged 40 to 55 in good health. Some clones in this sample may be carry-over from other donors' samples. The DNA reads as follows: TGTGCCAGCACCAGAGGGGGCCTAGTCTCCTACGAGCAGTACTTC. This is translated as CASTRGGLVSYEQYF.